These 26 T cell receptor beta chains share one sample of origin, sequenced in a study of T cell responses to AZD1222 COVID-19 vaccine. The method was immunoSEQ multiplex PCR; TCRdb's version includes in-frame clones alone and lacks a portion of them. In the table there are under 50,000 clones, 70% to 90% of which are singletons. The sequenced sample was peripheral blood, obtained 28 days after the second AZD1222 dose. These TCRs come from an adult who received the AZD1222 COVID-19 vaccine.

V is TRBV15 and J is TRBJ2-6; D gene ambiguous. V was cut by 0 bases and J by 4 bases, with 10 bases left in between. This CDR3 has 16 amino acids. The germline gives CDR1 LNHNV, CDR2 YYDKDF (reference sequence). The CDR3 protein is CATSREKGTGANVLTF. The CDR3, as DNA: TGTGCCACCAGCAGAGAAAAGGGTACCGGGGCCAACGTCCTGACTTTC.

The rearrangement links TRBV3-1 (or the pseudogene TRBV3-2) to TRBJ2-3, with 7 bases aligning to TRBD2. Trimming at V came to 3 bases and at J to 8 bases, leaving 14 bases not matched to a gene. Looked up from germline, CDR1 is LGHDT and CDR2 is YNNKEL (reference sequence). CDR3 size: 16 residues. The CDR3 loop is CASSQKGAGYVATQYF. CDR3 DNA: TGTGCCAGCAGCCAGAAGGGAGCGGGATACGTCGCTACGCAGTATTTT.

Only a few counts were recorded for this clone. The chain employs TRBV19 and TRBJ1-1, with D perhaps TRBD1 (6 bases). CDR3 length: 16 amino acids. From germline, CDR1 is LNHDA and CDR2 SQIVND (reference sequence). V lost 5 bases and J lost 5, with 21 bases in between. This CDR3 is CASSGGQGKANTEAFF. Here the CDR3 DNA reads TGTGCCAGTAGTGGGGGCCAGGGGAAGGCGAATACTGAAGCTTTCTTT.

The J gene is TRBJ1-2, the V gene TRBV29-1; TRBD1 is a possible D gene (5 bases). The CDR3 is 14 residues long. Trimming removed 7 bases from V and 0 bases from J, with 15 bases in between. Germline CDR1 reads SQVTM; CDR2 reads ANQGSEA. CDR3 sequence reads: CSAQGGSANYGYTF. For the CDR3, the DNA is TGCAGCGCCCAGGGAGGGTCAGCTAACTATGGCTACACCTTC. The full variable domain, completed using reference TRBV29-1 and TRBJ1-2, is SAVISQKPSRDICQRGTSLTIQCQVDSQVTMMFWYRQQPGQSLTLIATANQGSEATYESGFVIDKFPISRPNLTFSTLTVSNMSPEDSSIYLCSAQGGSANYGYTFGSGTRLTVV.

This clone was counted a single time. CDR3 sequence: CASSLAGLNTGELFF. CDR3 bases: TGTGCCAGCAGCTTAGCAGGACTTAACACCGGGGAGCTGTTTTTT. The chain links TRBV7-2 to TRBJ2-2, with a weak D call TRBD2 (5 bases). The CDR3 is 15 amino acids. The V and J ends lost 0 bases and 2 bases respectively, with 7 bases between them. Germline values: CDR1 SGHTA, CDR2 FQGNSA. The full variable domain, completed using reference TRBV7-2 and TRBJ2-2, is GAGVSQSPSNKVTEKGKDVELRCDPISGHTALYWYRQSLGQGLEFLIYFQGNSAPDKSGLPSDRFSAERTGGSVSTLTIQRTQQEDSAVYLCASSLAGLNTGELFFGEGSRLTVL.

CDR3: CASRDRGSYEQYF. The CDR3, as DNA: TGTGCCAGCCGGGACAGGGGTTCCTACGAGCAGTACTTC. The V and J genes are TRBV7-8 and TRBJ2-7; 10 bases map to TRBD1. This CDR3 contains 13 residues. The junction had 2 bases not matched to a gene; V was cut back by 8 bases and J by 1 base. Germline values: CDR1 SGHVS, CDR2 FQNEAQ.

The genes are TRBV11-2 and TRBJ2-7; D uncertain. The CDR3 has 15 residues. Trimming took 5 bases from V and 5 from J, leaving 19 bases between them. Germline V gives CDR1 SGHAT, CDR2 FQNNGV. In DNA, the CDR3 is TGTGCCAGCAGCGCGTCCACGAATATATTCCACGAGCAGTACTTC. It translates to CASSASTNIFHEQYF.

The rearrangement joins TRBV19 to TRBJ2-7; perhaps D is TRBD1 or TRBD2 (5 bases each). The V and J ends lost 9 bases and 7 bases respectively, with 19 bases between them. The CDR3 runs to 13 residues. Germline V gene lookup returns CDR1 LNHDA and CDR2 SQIVND (reference sequence). The CDR3 DNA reads TGTGCCAGCGGGGAGCGCCAGGGCGGGGAGCAGTACTTC. Amino acid sequence: CASGERQGGEQYF. Drawing the rest from reference TRBV19 and TRBJ2-7, the complete variable domain is DGGITQSPKYLFRKEGQNVTLSCEQNLNHDAMYWYRQDPGQGLRLIYYSQIVNDFQKGDIAEGYSVSREKKESFPLTVTSAQKNPTAFYLCASGERQGGEQYFGPGTRLTVT.

V and J are TRBV4-1 and TRBJ2-5; possibly TRBD2 for D (5 bases). In germline, CDR1 is MGHRA, CDR2 YSYEKL. V shed 1 base and J shed 5 bases, with 11 bases lying between them. The CDR3 spans 14 residues. For the CDR3, the DNA is TGCGCCAGCAGCCAAGTTTTAGCGTGGGAGACCCAGTACTTC. The encoded protein is CASSQVLAWETQYF.

The rearrangement uses TRBV12-3 or TRBV12-4 and TRBJ1-2; 9 positions match TRBD1. The CDR3 is 13 amino acids. Losses at the gene ends were 8 bases for V and 5 bases for J; bases not matched to a gene: 6. CDR3 DNA: TGTGCCAGCGGTAGACAGGGGGGATATGGCTACACCTTC. Its protein is CASGRQGGYGYTF.

V and J are TRBV28 and TRBJ2-5; 8 bases map to TRBD2. V lost 6 bases to trimming and J lost 7 bases; unmatched junction nucleotides: 13. This CDR3 spans 15 amino acids. Germline V gene sequence: CDR1 MDHEN, CDR2 SYDVKM. The CDR3 is CASSGGDTLSGTQYF. The CDR3 nucleotides read TGTGCCAGCAGCGGGGGGGACACCCTGAGCGGGACCCAGTACTTC. Combining the CDR3 with reference TRBV28 and TRBJ2-5 gives the whole variable domain DVKVTQSSRYLVKRTGEKVFLECVQDMDHENMFWYRQDPGLGLRLIYFSYDVKMKEKGDIPEGYSVSREKKERFSLILESASTNQTSMYLCASSGGDTLSGTQYFGPGTRLLVL.

The chain is built from TRBV5-5 and TRBJ1-2; D is unresolved. Germline V gene sequence: CDR1 SGHKS, CDR2 YYEKEE (reference sequence). The CDR3 is 15 amino acids. The V and J ends lost 0 bases and 6 bases respectively, with 15 bases between them. CDR3 sequence (DNA): TGTGCCAGCAGCTTGGGGCTTCGGGCGCGGGATGGCTACACCTTC. It specifies CASSLGLRARDGYTF.

The chain recombines TRBV6-1 with TRBJ1-3, with 8 bases matching TRBD1. The V gene end was trimmed by 0 bases and the J gene end by 4 bases; junction bases not matched to a gene: 5. There are 16 residues in the CDR3. Germline V gene lookup returns CDR1 MNHNS and CDR2 SASEGT. The CDR3 DNA reads as TGTGCCAGCAGTGAAGCGGGGACAGGCAAAGGAAACACCATATATTTT. Protein sequence: CASSEAGTGKGNTIYF.

The rearrangement uses TRBV5-1 and TRBJ2-7; TRBD2 aligns across 7 bases. The trim removed 4 bases at V and 2 bases at J, leaving 6 bases unmatched. The germline CDR1 and CDR2 sequences are SGHRS and YFSETQ. The CDR3 covers 14 residues. This CDR3 reads CASSRASGTYEQYF. DNA for the CDR3: TGCGCCAGCAGCAGGGCTAGCGGTACCTACGAGCAGTACTTC.

V gene TRBV5-1 combines with J gene TRBJ1-2, with a possible D match to TRBD1 (5 bases). Looked up from germline, CDR1 is SGHRS and CDR2 is YFSETQ. The CDR3 spans 14 residues. V shed 4 bases and J shed 1 base, with 11 bases lying between them. The CDR3 DNA reads as TGCGCCAGCAGCCTTCTTCAGGGTAACTATGGCTACACCTTC. It translates to CASSLLQGNYGYTF.

The chain joins TRBV6-5 to TRBJ1-1; D possibly corresponds to TRBD1 (6 bases). This CDR3 is 15 amino acids long. The germline gives CDR1 MNHEY, CDR2 SVGAGI. The V gene lost 7 bases and the J gene lost 1 base, with 16 bases spanning the gap. Here the CDR3 DNA reads TGTGCCAGCACCCGGCGGGGGGCACGGAACACTGAAGCTTTCTTT. It yields the protein CASTRRGARNTEAFF.

This sequence joins TRBV7-9 and TRBJ2-5, with no clear D. Trimming removed 5 bases from V and 2 bases from J, with 6 bases in between. The length of the CDR3 is 12 residues. Germline V gene lookup returns CDR1 SEHNR and CDR2 FQNEAQ (reference sequence). The CDR3 sequence: CASSPPQETQYF. The CDR3 nucleotides are TGTGCCAGCAGCCCCCCTCAAGAGACCCAGTACTTC.

The chain employs TRBV5-1 and TRBJ2-2; 9 bases are a match to TRBD2. Germline V gene data show CDR1 as SGHRS and CDR2 as YFSETQ. This CDR3 region has 15 residues. V was clipped by 9 bases and J by 4 bases; unmatched bases: 10. CDR3 residues: CATRYLAGSTGELFF. For the CDR3, the DNA is TGCGCCACCCGTTATCTAGCGGGAAGCACCGGGGAGCTGTTTTTT.

This chain uses TRBV3-1 (or the pseudogene TRBV3-2) with TRBJ2-2, with D possibly TRBD1 on 5 matching bases. Germline CDR1 is LGHDT and CDR2 is YNNKEL (reference sequence). CDR3 length equals 17 residues. The V gene lost 1 base and the J gene lost 3 bases, with 15 bases spanning the gap. CDR3 sequence reads: CASSQARPQGDTGELFF. For the CDR3, the DNA is TGTGCCAGCAGCCAAGCTCGTCCCCAGGGTGACACCGGGGAGCTGTTTTTT.

CDR3 amino acids: CASSSPPHRDRGLYEQYF. The CDR3 nucleotides are TGTGCCAGCAGCTCCCCTCCACATCGGGACAGGGGGCTTTACGAGCAGTACTTC. This chain joins TRBV7-9 and TRBJ2-7, with 12 nucleotides matching TRBD1. Germline V gene data show CDR1 as SEHNR and CDR2 as FQNEAQ (reference sequence). This CDR3 is 18 amino acids long. J gave up 4 bases and V 4 bases, and 14 bases lay outside the gene matches.

This chain connects TRBV27 to TRBJ1-6, with 7 bases matching TRBD1. V lost 5 bases, J lost 1 base, and 11 bases stayed unmatched. CDR1 MNHEY and CDR2 SMNVEV come from the germline V gene (reference sequence). The length of the CDR3 is 18 residues. The CDR3 nucleotides read TGTGCCAGCAGTCCCACTCGGGACAGACTTTCCTATAATTCACCCCTCCACTTT. Its translation is CASSPTRDRLSYNSPLHF.

This rearrangement joins TRBV5-8 to TRBJ1-6, with 9 positions matching TRBD1. The V segment lost 4 bases and the J segment 2 bases; nucleotides outside the gene matches: 4. The CDR3 has 16 amino acids. Germline-derived CDR1 and CDR2 are SGHTS and YDEGEE. This CDR3 reads CASSPRTGAYNSPLHF. The CDR3 DNA sequence: TGTGCCAGCAGCCCGCGGACAGGGGCCTATAATTCACCCCTCCACTTT.

The chain couples TRBV28 to TRBJ1-2; no clear D. Germline-derived CDR1 and CDR2 are MDHEN and SYDVKM. Trimming took off 3 bases at V and 5 bases at J, with 10 bases between the two ends. The CDR3 is made up of 13 amino acids. The DNA of the CDR3 is TGTGCCAGCAGTTTTTCACGAGCGTATGGCTACACCTTC. Its protein is CASSFSRAYGYTF.

The chain couples TRBV29-1 to TRBJ2-1; D is unresolved. The CDR3 is made up of 10 amino acids. CDR1 is SQVTM, CDR2 ANQGSEA, per germline. The CDR3 coding sequence is TGCAGTTCCGGCGGCAATGAGCAGTTCTTC. Translation: CSSGGNEQFF.

The chain employs TRBV5-4 and TRBJ1-3, with TRBD1 identical over 9 bases. Germline CDR1 SGHNT, CDR2 YYREEE (reference sequence). The CDR3 has 16 residues. Unmatched junction bases numbered 7, after V lost 4 bases and J lost 2 bases. The CDR3 loop is CASSQDRQGAGNTIYF. Here the CDR3 DNA reads TGTGCCAGCAGCCAGGATCGACAGGGGGCTGGAAACACCATATATTTT. The whole variable domain, remainder taken from reference TRBV5-4 and TRBJ1-3, is ETGVTQSPTHLIKTRGQQVTLRCSSQSGHNTVSWYQQALGQGPQFIFQYYREEENGRGNFPPRFSGLQFPNYSSELNVNALELDDSALYLCASSQDRQGAGNTIYFGEGSWLTVV.

The V call is TRBV6-5, the J call TRBJ1-1, with D unclear. Germline CDR1 is MNHEY and CDR2 is SVGAGI. V lost 6 bases to trimming and J lost 5 bases, with 16 bases between them. This CDR3 is built from 14 residues. CDR3 coding DNA: TGTGCCAGCAGCAAAACGTGGGTTCGGACTGAAGCTTTCTTT. The encoded protein is CASSKTWVRTEAFF.